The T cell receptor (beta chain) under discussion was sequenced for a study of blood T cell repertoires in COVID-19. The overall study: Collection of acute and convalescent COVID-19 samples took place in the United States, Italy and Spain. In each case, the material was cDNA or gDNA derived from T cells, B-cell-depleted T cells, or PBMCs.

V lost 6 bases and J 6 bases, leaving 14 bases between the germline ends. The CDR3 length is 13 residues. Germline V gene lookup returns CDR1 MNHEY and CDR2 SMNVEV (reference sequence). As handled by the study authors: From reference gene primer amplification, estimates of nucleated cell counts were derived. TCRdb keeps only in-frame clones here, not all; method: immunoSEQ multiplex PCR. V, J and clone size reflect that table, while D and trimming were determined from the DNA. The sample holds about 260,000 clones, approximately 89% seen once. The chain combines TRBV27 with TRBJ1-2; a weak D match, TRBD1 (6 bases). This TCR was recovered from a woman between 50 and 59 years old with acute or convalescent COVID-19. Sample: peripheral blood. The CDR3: CASSFTGRDGYTF. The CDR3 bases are TGTGCCAGCAGCTTCACAGGGAGGGATGGCTACACCTTC.